Included here is one TCR beta chain sequence, with context. The data stem from a study of shared clonotypes between healthy human individuals. Assay used: immunoSEQ multiplex PCR; TCRdb lists only in-frame clones, some missing. This sample carries about half a million clones, over 75% of them seen once, and the ten largest clones take about 13%. Germline loops: CDR1 SGHDT, CDR2 YYEEEE. The CDR3 contains 14 residues. V lost 0 bases, J lost 2 bases, and 8 bases lay in between. The TCR sequence derives from a woman in her 40s in good health. Some clones in this sample may be carry-over from other donors' samples. Sequenced material: PBMCs. The chain couples TRBV5-6 to TRBJ1-2; unclear D gene. CDR3: CASSLGQKNYGYTF. Written as DNA, the CDR3 is TGTGCCAGCAGCTTGGGGCAGAAGAACTATGGCTACACCTTC.